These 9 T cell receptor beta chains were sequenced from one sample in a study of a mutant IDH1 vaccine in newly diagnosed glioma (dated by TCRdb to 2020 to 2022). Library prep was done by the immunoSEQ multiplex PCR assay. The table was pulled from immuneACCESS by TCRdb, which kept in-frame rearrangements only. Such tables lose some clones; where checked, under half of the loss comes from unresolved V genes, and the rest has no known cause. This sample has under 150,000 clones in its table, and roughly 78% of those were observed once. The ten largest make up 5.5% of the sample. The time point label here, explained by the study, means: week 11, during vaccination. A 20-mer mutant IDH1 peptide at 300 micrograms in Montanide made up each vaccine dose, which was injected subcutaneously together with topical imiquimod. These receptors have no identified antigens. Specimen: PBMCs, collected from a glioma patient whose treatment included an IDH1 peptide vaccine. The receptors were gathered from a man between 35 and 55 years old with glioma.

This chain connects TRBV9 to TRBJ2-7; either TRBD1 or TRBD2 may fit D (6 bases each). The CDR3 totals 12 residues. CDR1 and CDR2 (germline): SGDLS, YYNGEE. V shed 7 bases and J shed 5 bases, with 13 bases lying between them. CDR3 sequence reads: CASSPGADEQYF. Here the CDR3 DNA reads TGTGCCAGCTCACCGGGGGCGGACGAGCAGTACTTC. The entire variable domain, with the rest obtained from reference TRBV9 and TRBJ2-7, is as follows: DSGVTQTPKHLITATGQRVTLRCSPRSGDLSVYWYQQSLDQGLQFLIQYYNGEERAKGNILERFSAQQFPDLHSELNLSSLELGDSALYFCASSPGADEQYFGPGTRLTVT.

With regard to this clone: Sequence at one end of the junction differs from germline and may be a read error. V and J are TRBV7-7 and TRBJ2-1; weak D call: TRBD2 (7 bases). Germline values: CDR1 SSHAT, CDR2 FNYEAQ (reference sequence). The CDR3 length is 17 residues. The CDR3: CASSVGGGGSSYNEQFF. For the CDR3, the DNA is TGTGCTAGCAGCGTAGGGGGGGGCGGGAGCTCCTACAATGAGCAGTTCTTC.

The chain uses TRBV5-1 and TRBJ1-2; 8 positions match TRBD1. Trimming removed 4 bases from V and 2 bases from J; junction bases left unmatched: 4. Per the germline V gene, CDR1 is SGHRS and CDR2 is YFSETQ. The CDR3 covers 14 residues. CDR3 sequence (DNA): TGCGCCAGCAGCGGAACAGGGGGGAACTATGGCTACACCTTC. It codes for CASSGTGGNYGYTF.

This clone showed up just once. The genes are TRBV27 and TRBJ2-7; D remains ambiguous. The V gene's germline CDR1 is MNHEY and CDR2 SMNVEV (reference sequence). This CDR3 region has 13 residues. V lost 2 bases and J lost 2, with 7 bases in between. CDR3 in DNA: TGTGCCAGCAGTTTACTGAGTACCTACGAGCAGTACTTC. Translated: CASSLLSTYEQYF.

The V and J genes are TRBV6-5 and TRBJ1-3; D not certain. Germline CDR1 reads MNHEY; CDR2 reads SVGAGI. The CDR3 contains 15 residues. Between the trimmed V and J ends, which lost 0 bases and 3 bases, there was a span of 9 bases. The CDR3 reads CASSYSSGVGNTIYF. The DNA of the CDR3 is TGTGCCAGCAGTTACTCATCCGGGGTTGGAAACACCATATATTTT.

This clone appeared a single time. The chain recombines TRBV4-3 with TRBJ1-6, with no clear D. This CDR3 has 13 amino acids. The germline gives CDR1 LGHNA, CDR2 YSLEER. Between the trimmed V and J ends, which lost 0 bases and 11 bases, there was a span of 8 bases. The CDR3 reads CASSQDGGTPLHF. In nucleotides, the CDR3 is TGCGCCAGCAGCCAAGATGGAGGGACACCCCTCCACTTT.

DNA for the CDR3: TGTGCCACCAGCAGCGACAGGGACAACAGGGACGAGCAGTACTTC. This sequence encodes CATSSDRDNRDEQYF. The rearrangement links TRBV15 to TRBJ2-7; 7 positions agree with TRBD1. Germline V gene lookup returns CDR1 LNHNV and CDR2 YYDKDF (reference sequence). Trimming cost V 3 bases and J 5 bases; bases outside gene matches: 10. The CDR3 has 15 amino acids.

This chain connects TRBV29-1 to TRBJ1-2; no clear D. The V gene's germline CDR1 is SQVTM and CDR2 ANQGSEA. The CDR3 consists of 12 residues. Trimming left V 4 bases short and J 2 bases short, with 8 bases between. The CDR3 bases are TGCAGCGTTGGTCTTAAAAACTATGGCTACACCTTC. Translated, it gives CSVGLKNYGYTF.

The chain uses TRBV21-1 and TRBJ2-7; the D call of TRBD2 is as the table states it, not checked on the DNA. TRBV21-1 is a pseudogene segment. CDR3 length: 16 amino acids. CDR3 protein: CASSNHHNRLAEEQYF. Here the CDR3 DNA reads TGTGCCAGCAGCAACCACCATAACCGTCTAGCGGAAGAGCAGTACTTC.